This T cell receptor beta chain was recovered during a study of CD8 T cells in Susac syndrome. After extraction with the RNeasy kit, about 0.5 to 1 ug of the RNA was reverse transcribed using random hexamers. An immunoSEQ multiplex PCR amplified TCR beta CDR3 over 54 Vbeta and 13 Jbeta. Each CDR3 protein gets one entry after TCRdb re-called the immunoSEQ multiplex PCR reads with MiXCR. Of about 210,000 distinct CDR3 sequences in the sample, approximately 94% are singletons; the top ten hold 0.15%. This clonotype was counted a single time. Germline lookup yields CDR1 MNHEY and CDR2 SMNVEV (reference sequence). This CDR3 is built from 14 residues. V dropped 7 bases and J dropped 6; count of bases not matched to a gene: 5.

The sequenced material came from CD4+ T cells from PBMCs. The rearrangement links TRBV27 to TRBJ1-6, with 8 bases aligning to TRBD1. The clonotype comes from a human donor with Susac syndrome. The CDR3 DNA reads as TGTGCCAGCACCAGGACAGGGAGTAATTCACCCCTCCACTTT. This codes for CASTRTGSNSPLHF.